The 13 T cell receptor beta chains presented below share a single source sample, sequenced in a study of post-analysis software for immune sequencing data. General observations from the study: Elevated frequency relative to controls characterized four or five TRBV segments in patients, TRBV5-6, TRBV5-1 and TRBV20-1 among them.

Unique molecular identifiers featured in each of the TCR beta cDNA libraries. In TCRdb, the PCR reads were re-called with MiXCR into one record per CDR3 protein. The table shows approximately 180,000 distinct CDR3 sequences, with about 29% occurring only once. For these TCRs, the target antigens are not known. Material: blood. Source of these receptors: a girl aged 10-17 years with multiple sclerosis.

For this clonotype: A much larger clone is a single base away; this may be a read error. The rearrangement joins TRBV10-2 to TRBJ2-1; D call uncertain. V was clipped by 6 bases and J by 2 bases, with 11 bases between them. CDR1 is WSHSY and CDR2 is SAAADI in the germline V gene. The CDR3 extends over 14 amino acids. The CDR3 DNA sequence: TGCGCCAGCAGGGAAATTAGGACCTACAATGAGCAGTTCTTC. Translated: CASREIRTYNEQFF.

The CDR3 DNA reads TGTGCCAGCAGCTCTTTACAGGTAAAGAACACTGAAGCTTTCTTT. It encodes CASSSLQVKNTEAFF. The rearrangement uses TRBV11-2 and TRBJ1-1, with D tentatively TRBD1 (5 bases). With 4 bases removed from V and 1 base from J, the gap between germline ends came to 13 bases. The CDR3 is 15 amino acids. CDR1 is SGHAT, CDR2 FQNNGV, per germline.

A remark on this clonotype: A much larger clone differs from this one at a single base, so this may be a read error. The V and J genes are TRBV5-6 and TRBJ2-3; D remains unclear. CDR3 length: 15 residues. In germline, CDR1 is SGHDT, CDR2 YYEEEE. Trimming stripped 2 bases from V and 2 bases from J, with 12 bases between. CDR3 in DNA: TGTGCCAGCAGCTTAACCACAAGGCACACAGATACGCAGTATTTT. Protein sequence: CASSLTTRHTDTQYF.

The table lists this clonotype with many counts. This sequence joins TRBV20-1 and TRBJ1-2; 7 bases agree with TRBD1. Losses at the gene ends were 6 bases for V and 4 bases for J; bases not matched to a gene: 8. Germline V gene sequence: CDR1 DFQATT, CDR2 SNEGSKA (reference sequence). The CDR3 is made up of 13 amino acids. In nucleotides, the CDR3 is TGCAGTGCCTTTGGGACAGAGCCCTATGGCTACACCTTC. Translation gives CSAFGTEPYGYTF.

This clonotype was seen at least ten times. The V gene is TRBV6-6, the J gene TRBJ1-5; D gene ambiguous. The CDR3 is 12 residues long. The V end lost 4 bases, the J end lost 4 bases, and 5 bases lay between the germline ends. Germline-derived CDR1 and CDR2 are MNHNY and SVGAGI (reference sequence). CDR3 region: CASSSWNQPQHF. CDR3 bases: TGTGCCAGCAGTTCCTGGAATCAGCCCCAGCATTTT.

The table lists this clonotype with a few counts. V and J are TRBV6-1 and TRBJ2-7; the match to TRBD1 covers 8 bases. This CDR3 has 15 amino acids. Germline assignment: CDR1 MNHNS and CDR2 SASEGT. Unmatched junction bases numbered 8, after V lost 5 bases and J lost 2 bases. Written as DNA, the CDR3 is TGTGCCAGCAGTAGCCGACAGGGGCGGACCTACGAGCAGTACTTC. Translating gives CASSSRQGRTYEQYF.

This clonotype was observed a handful of times. A much more abundant neighbour one base away suggests this may be a read error. J is TRBJ2-7 and V is TRBV4-1; the D is unclear. The ends were cut back, 0 bases at V and 6 bases at J, with 15 bases in the middle. CDR1 and CDR2 from the germline V gene are MGHRA and YSYEKL. This CDR3 has 15 residues. The CDR3 loop reads CASSQDPRRVCEQYF. The CDR3 bases are TGCGCCAGCAGCCAAGATCCGCGTAGGGTCTGCGAGCAGTACTTC.

This clonotype was observed at least ten times. The CDR3 DNA follows: TGTGCCAGCAGTTACTCGAGCGGGGAGACCCAGTACTTC. It is translated as CASSYSSGETQYF. The rearrangement links TRBV6-6 to TRBJ2-5; D possibly corresponds to TRBD2 (6 bases). The CDR3 runs to 13 residues. Germline CDR1 and CDR2: MNHNY and SVGAGI (reference sequence). The ends were cut back, 0 bases at V and 5 bases at J, with 7 bases in the middle.

This clonotype was counted at least ten times. The chain joins TRBV27 to TRBJ2-7; 7 bases fit TRBD1. This CDR3 comprises 15 residues. Losses at the gene ends were 4 bases for V and 7 bases for J; bases not matched to a gene: 13. Germline lookup yields CDR1 MNHEY and CDR2 SMNVEV (reference sequence). CDR3 sequence reads: CASSWGTAPLKEQYF. DNA for the CDR3: TGTGCCAGCAGTTGGGGGACAGCACCACTTAAAGAGCAGTACTTC.

This clonotype was detected ten times or more. The rearrangement links TRBV10-1 to TRBJ2-7; TRBD2 is a possible D gene (5 bases). Germline CDR1 is WNHNN and CDR2 is SYGVQD (reference sequence). CDR3 size: 12 residues. The V end lost 10 bases, the J end lost 3 bases, and 13 bases lay between the germline ends. Written as DNA, the CDR3 is TGCGCCAACGCAGGAGAGGGCTACGAGCAGTACTTC. It codes for CANAGEGYEQYF.

This clonotype was detected ten times or more. The chain links TRBV28 to TRBJ2-1, with D tentatively TRBD2 (5 bases). The CDR3 is 15 residues long. V was clipped by 2 bases and J by 9 bases, with 17 bases between them. Germline assignment: CDR1 MDHEN and CDR2 SYDVKM. CDR3 DNA: TGTGCCAGCAGTTTACCGTCACTAGGTGGAGGTGAGCAGTTCTTC. Its translation is CASSLPSLGGGEQFF.

The sample holds a few counts of this clonotype. CDR3: CASSASGATKNIQYF. CDR3 coding DNA: TGTGCCAGCAGTGCCTCGGGGGCAACCAAAAACATTCAGTACTTC. The chain links TRBV6-1 to TRBJ2-4, with D perhaps assigned TRBD1 or TRBD2 (6 bases each). CDR1 and CDR2 from the germline V gene are MNHNS and SASEGT. CDR3 length: 15 residues. Deletions cut 4 bases from V and 2 bases from J, with 12 bases between.

This clonotype turned up a few times. The rearrangement uses TRBV5-1 and TRBJ1-4, with D unresolved. Trimming stripped 6 bases from V and 3 bases from J, with 9 bases between. Germline V lookup: CDR1 SGHRS, CDR2 YFSETQ. The CDR3 covers 13 residues. The CDR3 is CASKPPSNEKLFF. For the CDR3, the DNA is TGCGCCAGCAAACCCCCATCTAATGAAAAACTGTTTTTT. Filled out from reference TRBV5-1 and TRBJ1-4, the complete variable domain reads KAGVTQTPRYLIKTRGQQVTLSCSPISGHRSVSWYQQTPGQGLQFLFEYFSETQRNKGNFPGRFSGRQFSNSRSEMNVSTLELGDSALYLCASKPPSNEKLFFGSGTQLSVL.